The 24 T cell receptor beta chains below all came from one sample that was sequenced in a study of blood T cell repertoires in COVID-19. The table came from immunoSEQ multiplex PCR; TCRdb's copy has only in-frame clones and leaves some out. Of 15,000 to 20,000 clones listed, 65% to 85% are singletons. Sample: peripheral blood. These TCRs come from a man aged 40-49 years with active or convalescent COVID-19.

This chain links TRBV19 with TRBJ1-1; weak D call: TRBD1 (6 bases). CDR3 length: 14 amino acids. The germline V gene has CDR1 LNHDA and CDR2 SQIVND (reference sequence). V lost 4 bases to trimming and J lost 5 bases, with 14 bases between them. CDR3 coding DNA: TGTGCCAGTAGTAACCGGGGGGGCCGGACTGAAGCTTTCTTT. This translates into CASSNRGGRTEAFF.

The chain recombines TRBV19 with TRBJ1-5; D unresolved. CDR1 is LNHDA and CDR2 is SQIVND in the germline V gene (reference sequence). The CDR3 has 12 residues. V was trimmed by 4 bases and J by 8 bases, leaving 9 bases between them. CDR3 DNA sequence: TGTGCCAGTAGTAGGCAGGCCGAGCCCCAGCATTTT. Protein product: CASSRQAEPQHF.

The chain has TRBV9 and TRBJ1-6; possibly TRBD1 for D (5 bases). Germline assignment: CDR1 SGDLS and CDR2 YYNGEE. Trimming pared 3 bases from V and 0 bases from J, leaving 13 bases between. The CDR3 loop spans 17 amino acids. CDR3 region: CASSALTVSSYNSPLHF. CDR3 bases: TGTGCCAGCAGCGCCCTGACAGTTAGCTCCTATAATTCACCCCTCCACTTT.

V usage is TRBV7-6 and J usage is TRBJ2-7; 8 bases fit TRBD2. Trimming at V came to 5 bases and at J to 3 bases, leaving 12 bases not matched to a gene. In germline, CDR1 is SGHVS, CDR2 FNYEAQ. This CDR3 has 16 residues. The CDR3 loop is CASSPSGGLRRYEQYF. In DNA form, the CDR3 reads TGTGCCAGCAGCCCCTCGGGGGGGCTACGTCGCTACGAGCAGTACTTC.

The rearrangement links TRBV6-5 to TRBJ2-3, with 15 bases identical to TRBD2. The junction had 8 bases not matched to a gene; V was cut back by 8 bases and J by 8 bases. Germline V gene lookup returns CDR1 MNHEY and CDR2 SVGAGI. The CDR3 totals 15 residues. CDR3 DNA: TGTGCCAGCCGAGGACTAGCGGGGGGGGAAGGTACGCAGTATTTT. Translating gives CASRGLAGGEGTQYF.

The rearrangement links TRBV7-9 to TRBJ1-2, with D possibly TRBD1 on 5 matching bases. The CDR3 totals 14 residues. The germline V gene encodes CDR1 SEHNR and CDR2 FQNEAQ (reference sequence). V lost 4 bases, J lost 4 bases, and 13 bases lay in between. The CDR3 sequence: CASSYSQGVYGYTF. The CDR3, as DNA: TGTGCCAGCAGCTACTCCCAGGGCGTCTATGGCTACACCTTC.

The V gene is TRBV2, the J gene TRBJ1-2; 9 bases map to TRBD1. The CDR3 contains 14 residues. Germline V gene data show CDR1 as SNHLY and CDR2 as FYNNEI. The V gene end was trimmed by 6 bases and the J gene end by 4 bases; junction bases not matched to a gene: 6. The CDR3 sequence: CASRGQGLFYGYTF. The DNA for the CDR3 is TGTGCCAGCAGAGGACAGGGGTTATTCTATGGCTACACCTTC. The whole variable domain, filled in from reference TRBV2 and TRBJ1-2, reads EPEVTQTPSHQVTQMGQEVILRCVPISNHLYFYWYRQILGQKVEFLVSFYNNEISEKSEIFDDQFSVERPDGSNFTLKIRSTKLEDSAMYFCASRGQGLFYGYTFGSGTRLTVV.

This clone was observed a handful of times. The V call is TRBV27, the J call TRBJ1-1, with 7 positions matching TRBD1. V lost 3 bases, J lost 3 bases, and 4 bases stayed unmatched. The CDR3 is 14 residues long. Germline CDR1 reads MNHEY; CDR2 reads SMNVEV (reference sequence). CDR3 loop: CASSFQGVDTEAFF. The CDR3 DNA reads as TGTGCCAGCAGTTTTCAGGGGGTGGACACTGAAGCTTTCTTT.

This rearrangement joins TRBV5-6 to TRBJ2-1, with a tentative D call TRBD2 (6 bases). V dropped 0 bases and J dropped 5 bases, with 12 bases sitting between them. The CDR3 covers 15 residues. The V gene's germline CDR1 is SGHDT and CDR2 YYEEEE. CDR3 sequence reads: CASSLGTWRDNEQFF. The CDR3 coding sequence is TGTGCCAGCAGCTTGGGGACATGGAGGGACAATGAGCAGTTCTTC.

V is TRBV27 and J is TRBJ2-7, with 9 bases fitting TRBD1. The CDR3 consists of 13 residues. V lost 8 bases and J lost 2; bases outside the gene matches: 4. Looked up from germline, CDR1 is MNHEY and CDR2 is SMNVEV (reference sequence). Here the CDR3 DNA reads TGTGCCAGCGGGGACAGGGTCGCCTACGAGCAGTACTTC. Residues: CASGDRVAYEQYF.

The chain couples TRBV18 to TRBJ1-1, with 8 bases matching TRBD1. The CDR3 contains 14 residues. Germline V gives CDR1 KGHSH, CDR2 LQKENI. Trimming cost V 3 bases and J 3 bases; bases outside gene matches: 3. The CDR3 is CASSPWTGHTEAFF. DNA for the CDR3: TGTGCCAGCTCACCCTGGACAGGGCACACTGAAGCTTTCTTT.

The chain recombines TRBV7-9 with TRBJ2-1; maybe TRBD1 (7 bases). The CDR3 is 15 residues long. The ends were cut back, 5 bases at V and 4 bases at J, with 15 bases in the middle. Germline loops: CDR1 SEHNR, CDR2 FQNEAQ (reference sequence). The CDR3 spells CASSSFRGAYNEQFF. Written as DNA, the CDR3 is TGTGCCAGCAGCAGTTTCAGGGGGGCATACAATGAGCAGTTCTTC.

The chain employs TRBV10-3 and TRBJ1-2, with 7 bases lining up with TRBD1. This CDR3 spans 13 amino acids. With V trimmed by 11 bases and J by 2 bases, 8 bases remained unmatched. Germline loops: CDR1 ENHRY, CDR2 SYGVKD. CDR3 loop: CAAGRQGNYGYTF. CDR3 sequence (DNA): TGTGCCGCCGGAAGACAGGGCAACTATGGCTACACCTTC.

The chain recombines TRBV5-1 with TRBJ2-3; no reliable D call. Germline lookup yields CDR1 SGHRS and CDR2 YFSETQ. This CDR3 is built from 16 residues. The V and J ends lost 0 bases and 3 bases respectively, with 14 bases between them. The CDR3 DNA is TGCGCCAGCAGCTTGGCCATCGAATTCCTAACAGATACGCAGTATTTT. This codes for CASSLAIEFLTDTQYF.

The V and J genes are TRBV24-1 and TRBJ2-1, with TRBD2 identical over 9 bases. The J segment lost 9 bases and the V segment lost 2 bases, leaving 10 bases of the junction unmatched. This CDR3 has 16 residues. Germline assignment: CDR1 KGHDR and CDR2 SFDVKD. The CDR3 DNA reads TGTGCCACCAGTGATTCCCAGCGGGGGGCGAACGGTGAGCAGTTCTTC. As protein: CATSDSQRGANGEQFF.

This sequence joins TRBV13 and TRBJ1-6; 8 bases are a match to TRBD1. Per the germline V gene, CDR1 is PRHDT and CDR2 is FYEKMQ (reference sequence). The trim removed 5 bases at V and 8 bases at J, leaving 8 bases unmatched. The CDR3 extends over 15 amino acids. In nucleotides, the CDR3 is TGTGCCAGCAGCCAGACCGGGACAGGCTATTCACCCCTCCACTTT. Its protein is CASSQTGTGYSPLHF.

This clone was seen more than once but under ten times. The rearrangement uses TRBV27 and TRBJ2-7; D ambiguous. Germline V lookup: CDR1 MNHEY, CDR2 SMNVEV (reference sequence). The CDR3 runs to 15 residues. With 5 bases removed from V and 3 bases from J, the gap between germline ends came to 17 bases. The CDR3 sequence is CASSPDPTPYYEQYF. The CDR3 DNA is TGTGCCAGCAGTCCCGACCCGACTCCATACTACGAGCAGTACTTC.

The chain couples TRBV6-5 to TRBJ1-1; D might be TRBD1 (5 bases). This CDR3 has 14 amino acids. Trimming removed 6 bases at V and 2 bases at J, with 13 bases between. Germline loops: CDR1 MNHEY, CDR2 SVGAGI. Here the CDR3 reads CASRGTGLNTEAFF. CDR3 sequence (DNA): TGTGCCAGCAGGGGTACGGGACTCAACACTGAAGCTTTCTTT.

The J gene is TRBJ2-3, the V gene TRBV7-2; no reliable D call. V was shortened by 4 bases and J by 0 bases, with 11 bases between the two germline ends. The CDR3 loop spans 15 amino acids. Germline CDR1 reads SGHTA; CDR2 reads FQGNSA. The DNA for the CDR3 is TGTGCCAGCAGCTCAACTATCAGTAGCACAGATACGCAGTATTTT. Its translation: CASSSTISSTDTQYF.

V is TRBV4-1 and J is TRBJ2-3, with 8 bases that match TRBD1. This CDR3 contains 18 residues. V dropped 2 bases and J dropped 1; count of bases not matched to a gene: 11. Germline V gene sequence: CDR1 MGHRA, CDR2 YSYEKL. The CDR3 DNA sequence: TGCGCCAGCAGCCAATATTCTTTACAGGGGGAAGGCACAGATACGCAGTATTTT. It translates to CASSQYSLQGEGTDTQYF.

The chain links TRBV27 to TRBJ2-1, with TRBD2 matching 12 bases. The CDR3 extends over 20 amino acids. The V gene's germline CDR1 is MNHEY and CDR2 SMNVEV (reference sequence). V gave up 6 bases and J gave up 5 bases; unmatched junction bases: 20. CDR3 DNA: TGTGCCAGCAGAGGGGTCGGACAGGGCGAACTAGCGGGGGGAAACAATGAGCAGTTCTTC. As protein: CASRGVGQGELAGGNNEQFF.

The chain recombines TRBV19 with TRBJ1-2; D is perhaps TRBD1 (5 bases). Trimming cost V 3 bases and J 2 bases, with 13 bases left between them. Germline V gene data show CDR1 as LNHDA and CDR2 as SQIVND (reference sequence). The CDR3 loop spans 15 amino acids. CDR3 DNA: TGTGCCAGTAGTATTGGGAGGGGATCCAACTATGGCTACACCTTC. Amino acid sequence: CASSIGRGSNYGYTF.

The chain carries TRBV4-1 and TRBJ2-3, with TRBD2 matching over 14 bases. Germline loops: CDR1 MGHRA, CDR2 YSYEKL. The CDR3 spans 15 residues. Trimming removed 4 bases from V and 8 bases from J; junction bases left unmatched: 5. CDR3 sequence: CASSPGLAGAVTQYF. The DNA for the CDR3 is TGCGCCAGCAGCCCGGGACTAGCGGGGGCGGTTACGCAGTATTTT.

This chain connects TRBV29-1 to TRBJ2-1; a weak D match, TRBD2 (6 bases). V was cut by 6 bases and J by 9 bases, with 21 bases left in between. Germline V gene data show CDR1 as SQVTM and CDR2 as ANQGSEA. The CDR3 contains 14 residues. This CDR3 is CSVPAMGGRGEQFF. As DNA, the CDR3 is TGCAGCGTCCCCGCCATGGGGGGTAGGGGTGAGCAGTTCTTC.